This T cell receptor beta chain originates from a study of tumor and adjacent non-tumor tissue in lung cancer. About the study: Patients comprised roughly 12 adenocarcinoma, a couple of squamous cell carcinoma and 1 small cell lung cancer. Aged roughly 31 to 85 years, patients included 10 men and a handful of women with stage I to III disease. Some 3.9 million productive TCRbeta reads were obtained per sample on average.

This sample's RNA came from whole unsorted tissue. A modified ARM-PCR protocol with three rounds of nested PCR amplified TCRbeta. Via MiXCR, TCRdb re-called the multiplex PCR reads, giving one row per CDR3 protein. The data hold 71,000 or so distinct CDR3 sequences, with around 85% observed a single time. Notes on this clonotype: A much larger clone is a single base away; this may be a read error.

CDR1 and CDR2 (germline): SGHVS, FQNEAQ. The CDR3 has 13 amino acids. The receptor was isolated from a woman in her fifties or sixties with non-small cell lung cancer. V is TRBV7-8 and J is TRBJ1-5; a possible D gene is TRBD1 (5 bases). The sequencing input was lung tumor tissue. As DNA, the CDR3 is TGTGCCAACAGCTTAGGGAGGGACCAGCCCCAGCATTTT. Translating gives CANSLGRDQPQHF.